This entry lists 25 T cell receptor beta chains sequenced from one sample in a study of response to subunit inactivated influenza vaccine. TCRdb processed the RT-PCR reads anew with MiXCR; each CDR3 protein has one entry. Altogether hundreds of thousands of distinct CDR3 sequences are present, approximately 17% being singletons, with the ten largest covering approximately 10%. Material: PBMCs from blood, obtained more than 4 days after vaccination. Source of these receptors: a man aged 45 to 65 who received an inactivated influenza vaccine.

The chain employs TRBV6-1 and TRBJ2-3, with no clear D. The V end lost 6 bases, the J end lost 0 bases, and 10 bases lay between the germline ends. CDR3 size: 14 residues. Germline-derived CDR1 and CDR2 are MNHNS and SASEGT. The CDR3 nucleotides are TGTGCCAGCAGACGACGAACTAGCACAGATACGCAGTATTTT. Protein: CASRRRTSTDTQYF.

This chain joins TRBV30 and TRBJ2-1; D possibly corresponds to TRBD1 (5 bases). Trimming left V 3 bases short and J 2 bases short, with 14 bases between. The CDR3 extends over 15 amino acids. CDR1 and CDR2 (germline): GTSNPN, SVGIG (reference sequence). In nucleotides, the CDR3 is TGTGCCTGGAGGAGCAGTACCAGGGCCTACAATGAGCAGTTCTTC. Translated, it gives CAWRSSTRAYNEQFF.

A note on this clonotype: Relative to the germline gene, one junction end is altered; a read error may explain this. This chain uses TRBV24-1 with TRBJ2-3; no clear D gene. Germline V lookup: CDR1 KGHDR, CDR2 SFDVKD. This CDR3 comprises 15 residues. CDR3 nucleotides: TGTGCCACCAGTGATTTAGGAAGGGAAACAGATACGCACTATTTT. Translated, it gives CATSDLGRETDTHYF.

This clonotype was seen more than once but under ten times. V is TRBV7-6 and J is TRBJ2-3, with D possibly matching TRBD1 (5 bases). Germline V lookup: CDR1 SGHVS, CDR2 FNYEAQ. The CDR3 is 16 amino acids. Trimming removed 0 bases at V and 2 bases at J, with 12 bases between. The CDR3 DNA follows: TGTGCCAGCAGCTTAGCGAGCCAGGGCCCCACAGATACGCAGTATTTT. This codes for CASSLASQGPTDTQYF.

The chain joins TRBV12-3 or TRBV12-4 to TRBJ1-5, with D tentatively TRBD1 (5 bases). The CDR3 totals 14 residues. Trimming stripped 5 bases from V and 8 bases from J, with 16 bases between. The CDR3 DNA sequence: TGTGCCAGCAGTCTTCGCCAGGGAGGCGAGCCCCAGCATTTT. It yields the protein CASSLRQGGEPQHF.

This CDR3 reads CASRRRQYEQYF. DNA of the CDR3: TGTGCCAGCAGGAGACGACAGTACGAGCAGTACTTC. V gene TRBV2 combines with J gene TRBJ2-7; possible D gene TRBD1, 5 bases. The germline gives CDR1 SNHLY, CDR2 FYNNEI. The CDR3 sequence is 12 residues long. Between the trimmed V and J ends, which lost 6 bases and 4 bases, there was a span of 10 bases.

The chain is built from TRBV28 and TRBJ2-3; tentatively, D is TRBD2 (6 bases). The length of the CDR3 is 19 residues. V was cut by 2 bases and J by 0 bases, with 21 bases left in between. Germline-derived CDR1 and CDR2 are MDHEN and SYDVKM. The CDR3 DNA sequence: TGTGCCAGCAGTTTAAGGGGAGGCGCCCGTCCCTCTAGCACAGATACGCAGTATTTT. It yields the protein CASSLRGGARPSSTDTQYF.

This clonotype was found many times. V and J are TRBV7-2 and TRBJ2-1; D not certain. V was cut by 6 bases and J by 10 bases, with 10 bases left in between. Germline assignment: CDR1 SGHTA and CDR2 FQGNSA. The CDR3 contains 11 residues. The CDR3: CASRQKDEQFF. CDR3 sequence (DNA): TGTGCCAGCAGACAAAAGGACGAGCAGTTCTTC.

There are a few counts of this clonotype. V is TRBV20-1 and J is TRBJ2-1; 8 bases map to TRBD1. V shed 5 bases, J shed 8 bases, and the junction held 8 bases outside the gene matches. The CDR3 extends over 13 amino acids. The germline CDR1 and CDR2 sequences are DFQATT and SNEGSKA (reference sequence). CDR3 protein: CSALQGARDEQFF. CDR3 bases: TGCAGTGCTCTCCAGGGGGCACGCGATGAGCAGTTCTTC.

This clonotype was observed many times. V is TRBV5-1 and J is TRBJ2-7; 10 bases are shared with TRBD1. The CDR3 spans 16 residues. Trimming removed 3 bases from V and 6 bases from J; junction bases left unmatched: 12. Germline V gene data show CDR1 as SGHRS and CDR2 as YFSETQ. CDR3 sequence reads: CASSWGGDRGRLEQYF. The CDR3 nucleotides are TGCGCCAGCAGCTGGGGGGGAGACAGGGGGCGTCTCGAGCAGTACTTC.

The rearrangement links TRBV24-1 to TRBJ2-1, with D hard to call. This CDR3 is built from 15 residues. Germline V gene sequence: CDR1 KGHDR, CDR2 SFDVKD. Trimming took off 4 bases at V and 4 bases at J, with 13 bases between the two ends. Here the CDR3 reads CATSELTARYNEQFF. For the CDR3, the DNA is TGTGCCACCAGTGAATTAACAGCCAGGTACAATGAGCAGTTCTTC.

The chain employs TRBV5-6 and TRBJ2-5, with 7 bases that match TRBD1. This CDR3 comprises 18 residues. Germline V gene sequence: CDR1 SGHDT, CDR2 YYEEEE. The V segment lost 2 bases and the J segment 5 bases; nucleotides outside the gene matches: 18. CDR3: CASSFVGQRFGSRETQYF. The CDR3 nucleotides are TGTGCCAGCAGCTTTGTGGGACAGAGGTTCGGATCCAGGGAGACCCAGTACTTC.

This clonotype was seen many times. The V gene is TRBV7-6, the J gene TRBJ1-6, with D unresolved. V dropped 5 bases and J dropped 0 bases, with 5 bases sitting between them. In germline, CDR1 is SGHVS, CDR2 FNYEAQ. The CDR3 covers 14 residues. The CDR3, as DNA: TGTGCCAGCAGCACAAGCTCCTATAATTCACCCCTCCACTTT. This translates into CASSTSSYNSPLHF.

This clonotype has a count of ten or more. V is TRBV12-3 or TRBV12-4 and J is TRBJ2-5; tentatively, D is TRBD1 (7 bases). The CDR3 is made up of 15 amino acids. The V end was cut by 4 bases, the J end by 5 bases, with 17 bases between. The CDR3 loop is CASSSGGQTTETQYF. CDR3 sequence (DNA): TGTGCCAGCAGTTCCGGGGGACAGACAACGGAGACCCAGTACTTC.

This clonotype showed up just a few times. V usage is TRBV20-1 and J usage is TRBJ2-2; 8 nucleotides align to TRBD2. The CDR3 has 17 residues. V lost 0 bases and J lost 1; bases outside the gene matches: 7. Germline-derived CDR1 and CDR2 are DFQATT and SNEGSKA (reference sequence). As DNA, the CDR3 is TGCAGTGCTAGAGATTTGCGGGAGGCCTGGAACACCGGGGAGCTGTTTTTT. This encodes CSARDLREAWNTGELFF.

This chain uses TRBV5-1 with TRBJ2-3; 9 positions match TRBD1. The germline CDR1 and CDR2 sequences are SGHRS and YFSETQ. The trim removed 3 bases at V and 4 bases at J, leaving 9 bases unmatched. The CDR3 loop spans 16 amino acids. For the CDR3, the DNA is TGCGCCAGCAGCTCAGGGACAGGGAGTGTTTCAGATACGCAGTATTTT. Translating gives CASSSGTGSVSDTQYF.

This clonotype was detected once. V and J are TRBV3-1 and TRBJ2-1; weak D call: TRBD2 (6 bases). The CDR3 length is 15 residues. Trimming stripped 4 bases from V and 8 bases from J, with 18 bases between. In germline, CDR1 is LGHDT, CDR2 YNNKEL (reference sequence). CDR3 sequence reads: CASSRRGTPQDEQFF. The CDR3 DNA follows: TGTGCCAGCAGCCGGCGCGGGACTCCCCAGGATGAGCAGTTCTTC.

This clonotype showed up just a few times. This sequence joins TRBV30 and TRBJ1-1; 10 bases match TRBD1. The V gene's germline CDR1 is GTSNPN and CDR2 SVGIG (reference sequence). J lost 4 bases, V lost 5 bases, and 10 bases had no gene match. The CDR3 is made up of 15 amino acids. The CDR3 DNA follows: TGTGCCTGGCAGGGACAGGGGAGTGGAAGCACTGAAGCTTTCTTT. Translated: CAWQGQGSGSTEAFF.

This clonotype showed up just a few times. CDR3 amino acids: CSVELAGSEQYF. CDR3 sequence (DNA): TGCAGCGTTGAACTAGCGGGAAGCGAGCAGTACTTC. The J gene is TRBJ2-7, the V gene TRBV29-1; 9 nucleotides align to TRBD2. CDR1 and CDR2 from the germline V gene are SQVTM and ANQGSEA. The CDR3 sequence is 12 residues long. The V gene end was trimmed by 2 bases and the J gene end by 6 bases; junction bases not matched to a gene: 2.

For the CDR3, the DNA is TGTGCCAGCAGCGTAGCAGAAGTCAGTTACAATGAGCAGTTCTTC. Translating gives CASSVAEVSYNEQFF. The rearrangement links TRBV9 to TRBJ2-1; D unresolved. V lost 0 bases and J 4 bases, leaving 11 bases between the germline ends. The CDR3 sequence is 15 residues long. Germline V gives CDR1 SGDLS, CDR2 YYNGEE.

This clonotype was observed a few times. CDR3: CSVEVPPTGTETQYF. The CDR3 nucleotides read TGCAGCGTTGAAGTGCCCCCTACAGGGACGGAGACCCAGTACTTC. This rearrangement joins TRBV29-1 to TRBJ2-5; TRBD1 is a possible D gene (6 bases). This CDR3 contains 15 residues. V was trimmed by 1 base and J by 5 bases, leaving 17 bases between them. CDR1 and CDR2 from the germline V gene are SQVTM and ANQGSEA.

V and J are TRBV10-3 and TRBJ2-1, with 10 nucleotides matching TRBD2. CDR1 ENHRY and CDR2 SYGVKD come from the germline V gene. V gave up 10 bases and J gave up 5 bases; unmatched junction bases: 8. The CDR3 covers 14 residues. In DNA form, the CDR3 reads TGTGCCACACACCTGGGACTAGCGAACAATGAGCAGTTCTTC. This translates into CATHLGLANNEQFF.

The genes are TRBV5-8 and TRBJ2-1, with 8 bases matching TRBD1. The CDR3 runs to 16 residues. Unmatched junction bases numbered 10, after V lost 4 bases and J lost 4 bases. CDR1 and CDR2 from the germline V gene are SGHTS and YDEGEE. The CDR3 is CASSLPGDRIYNEQFF. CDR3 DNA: TGTGCCAGCAGCCTCCCAGGGGACAGGATATACAATGAGCAGTTCTTC.

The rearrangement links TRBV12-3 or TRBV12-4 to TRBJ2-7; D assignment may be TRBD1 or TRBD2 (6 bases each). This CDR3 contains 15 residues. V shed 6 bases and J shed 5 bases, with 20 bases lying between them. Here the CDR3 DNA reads TGTGCCAGCAGCCGTGGAGGGGGAAGTTGGGACGAGCAGTACTTC. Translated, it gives CASSRGGGSWDEQYF.

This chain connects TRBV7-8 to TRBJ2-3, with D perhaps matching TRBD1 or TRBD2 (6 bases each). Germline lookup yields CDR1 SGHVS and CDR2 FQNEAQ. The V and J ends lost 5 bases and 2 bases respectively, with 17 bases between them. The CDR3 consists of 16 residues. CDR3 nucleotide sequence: TGTGCCAGCAGCCCCCTCAGGTGGGGGGCCACAGATACGCAGTATTTT. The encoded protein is CASSPLRWGATDTQYF.